This TCR beta chain is from a study of T cell changes during pregnancy in multiple sclerosis. The data were produced by immunoSEQ multiplex PCR, yet TCRdb's version contains in-frame clones alone and is incomplete. The repertoire consists of over 80,000 clones, with 80% to 95% occurring once and the leading ten covering around 1.4%. The germline CDR1 and CDR2 sequences are SNHLY and FYNNEI. The CDR3 extends over 14 amino acids. The V segment lost 10 bases and the J segment 1 base; nucleotides outside the gene matches: 9. This clone was seen just once. The V and J genes are TRBV2 and TRBJ2-5; 7 nucleotides align to TRBD1. This sequence was found in a female donor in good health, enrolled as a control in a pregnancy study. This specimen was peripheral blood, taken in the third trimester of pregnancy. CDR3 bases: TGTGCCACTGGCAAGGGGGCACGCCAAGAGACCCAGTACTTC. This gives the protein CATGKGARQETQYF.